The 13 T cell receptor beta chains in this list originate from one sample, sequenced in a study of radiotherapy plus CTLA-4 blockade in lung cancer (dated by TCRdb to 2017 to 2018). Library creation used the immunoSEQ multiplex PCR assay. Not all clones reach the TCRdb copy of this immuneACCESS table, which keeps in-frame sequences only. Checked studies attribute under half of the gap to unresolved V genes and leave the rest unexplained. A total of roughly 93,000 clones appear in this sample, about 81% of them only once. The ten largest clones capture nearly 3.5% of the sample. The material sequenced was peripheral blood, taken from a patient treated with radiotherapy plus ipilimumab. All receptors come from a human donor with non-small cell lung cancer who had a partial response to radiotherapy plus ipilimumab.

J is TRBJ2-7 and V is TRBV25-1; possibly TRBD1 for D (5 bases). Germline V gives CDR1 MGHDK, CDR2 SYGVNS. The CDR3 loop spans 14 amino acids. Trimming took 2 bases from V and 0 from J, leaving 8 bases between them. Here the CDR3 reads CASSEQGPSYEQYF. The CDR3 region has the DNA TGTGCCAGCAGTGAACAGGGCCCCTCCTACGAGCAGTACTTC.

This sequence joins TRBV21-1 and TRBJ2-4; the tabulated D call, TRBD2, remains unverified against the DNA. TRBV21-1 counts as a pseudogene. CDR3 size: 17 residues. The CDR3 region has the DNA TGTGCCAGCAGAGATAAAGTAGCTACACAAAGAAAAAACATTCAGTACTTC. Encoded protein: CASRDKVATQRKNIQYF.

The chain has TRBV7-2 and TRBJ2-2; 15 bases agree with TRBD2. V dropped 4 bases and J dropped 6; count of bases not matched to a gene: 3. There are 16 residues in the CDR3. Germline CDR1 is SGHTA and CDR2 is FQGNSA. The CDR3 sequence: CASSWTSGRAPGELFF. CDR3 DNA sequence: TGTGCCAGCAGCTGGACTAGCGGGAGGGCCCCCGGGGAGCTGTTTTTT. Together with reference TRBV7-2 and TRBJ2-2, the CDR3 gives the full variable domain: GAGVSQSPSNKVTEKGKDVELRCDPISGHTALYWYRQSLGQGLEFLIYFQGNSAPDKSGLPSDRFSAERTGGSVSTLTIQRTQQEDSAVYLCASSWTSGRAPGELFFGEGSRLTVL.

This rearrangement joins TRBV10-3 to TRBJ2-7, with D tentatively TRBD2 (6 bases). The CDR3 sequence is 12 residues long. The germline V gene has CDR1 ENHRY and CDR2 SYGVKD. V was clipped by 6 bases and J by 7 bases, with 13 bases between them. DNA for the CDR3: TGTGCCATCAGGGCGGGACTCCAGGAGCAGTACTTC. Translation: CAIRAGLQEQYF.

The rearrangement links TRBV2 to TRBJ2-1; the D gene is possibly TRBD2 (5 bases). The CDR3 spans 11 residues. V was cut by 8 bases and J by 6 bases, with 8 bases left in between. Germline lookup yields CDR1 SNHLY and CDR2 FYNNEI. The CDR3 DNA reads as TGTGCCAGCCTAGCCTTCAATGAGCAGTTCTTC. Translated: CASLAFNEQFF. Full variable domain (remainder filled in from reference TRBV2 and TRBJ2-1): EPEVTQTPSHQVTQMGQEVILRCVPISNHLYFYWYRQILGQKVEFLVSFYNNEISEKSEIFDDQFSVERPDGSNFTLKIRSTKLEDSAMYFCASLAFNEQFFGPGTRLTVL.

The chain has TRBV20-1 and TRBJ2-1, with D possibly matching TRBD2 (6 bases). Deletions cut 5 bases from V and 13 bases from J, with 12 bases between. The germline V gene has CDR1 DFQATT and CDR2 SNEGSKA (reference sequence). This CDR3 has 10 amino acids. The CDR3 region is CSAYLAFQFF. CDR3 DNA: TGCAGTGCTTATCTAGCGTTTCAGTTCTTC.

This clone was counted between two and nine times. The chain carries TRBV5-1 and TRBJ2-1; 7 nucleotides align to TRBD2. V was clipped by 4 bases and J by 12 bases; unmatched bases: 13. The CDR3 has 14 residues. The V gene's germline CDR1 is SGHRS and CDR2 YFSETQ. Written as DNA, the CDR3 is TGCGCCAGCAGCCTCAAAGCGGGGCTATCTTGGCAGTTCTTC. Encoded protein: CASSLKAGLSWQFF.

The rearrangement uses TRBV6-5 and TRBJ1-5, with a tentative D call TRBD1 (5 bases). CDR3 length: 15 amino acids. Germline CDR1 MNHEY, CDR2 SVGAGI. Trimming removed 4 bases at V and 0 bases at J, with 10 bases between. The CDR3 region is CASSSLQGSNQPQHF. The CDR3 DNA reads as TGTGCCAGCAGTTCACTTCAGGGTAGCAATCAGCCCCAGCATTTT.

J is TRBJ1-5 and V is TRBV11-2; D not certain. The ends were cut back, 3 bases at V and 5 bases at J, with 11 bases in the middle. CDR1 is SGHAT and CDR2 is FQNNGV in the germline V gene. The CDR3 has 14 residues. Written as DNA, the CDR3 is TGTGCCAGCAGCTTTCGGGGAGGTGATCAGCCCCAGCATTTT. Translated, it gives CASSFRGGDQPQHF.

The CDR3: CASSQSTGGSNEKLFF. The CDR3 DNA reads TGTGCCAGCAGCCAATCCACAGGGGGTTCAAACGAAAAACTGTTTTTT. The chain carries TRBV7-9 and TRBJ1-4, with 8 bases aligning to TRBD1. The J segment lost 8 bases and the V segment lost 5 bases, leaving 13 bases of the junction unmatched. CDR1 is SEHNR and CDR2 is FQNEAQ in the germline V gene (reference sequence). This CDR3 comprises 16 residues.

This chain joins TRBV7-6 and TRBJ2-7; 9 bases line up with TRBD1. The V gene end was trimmed by 1 base and the J gene end by 4 bases; junction bases not matched to a gene: 8. This CDR3 contains 16 residues. Germline CDR1 is SGHVS and CDR2 is FNYEAQ. The DNA for the CDR3 is TGTGCCAGCAGCTTAGAACAGGGGGCGAGATGGTACGAGCAGTACTTC. Translated, it gives CASSLEQGARWYEQYF. Full variable domain (missing parts from reference TRBV7-6 and TRBJ2-7): GAGVSQSPRYKVTKRGQDVALRCDPISGHVSLYWYRQALGQGPEFLTYFNYEAQQDKSGLPNDRFSAERPEGSISTLTIQRTEQRDSAMYRCASSLEQGARWYEQYFGPGTRLTVT.

This chain connects TRBV27 to TRBJ1-4, with 8 bases that match TRBD1. CDR1 and CDR2 from the germline V gene are MNHEY and SMNVEV (reference sequence). The CDR3 has 14 amino acids. Unmatched junction bases numbered 8, after V lost 6 bases and J lost 8 bases. CDR3 sequence: CASSPGTGGEKLFF. DNA for the CDR3: TGTGCCAGCAGCCCCGGGACAGGTGGGGAAAAACTGTTTTTT.

This clone was seen only once. The chain links TRBV9 to TRBJ2-2, with 9 bases lining up with TRBD2. V lost 4 bases to trimming and J lost 2 bases; unmatched junction nucleotides: 3. Germline loops: CDR1 SGDLS, CDR2 YYNGEE. CDR3 size: 15 residues. CDR3 region: CASSNSGSNTGELFF. The CDR3 nucleotides read TGTGCCAGCAGCAATAGCGGGAGTAACACCGGGGAGCTGTTTTTT. Using reference TRBV9 and TRBJ2-2 for the parts outside the CDR3, the full variable domain is DSGVTQTPKHLITATGQRVTLRCSPRSGDLSVYWYQQSLDQGLQFLIQYYNGEERAKGNILERFSAQQFPDLHSELNLSSLELGDSALYFCASSNSGSNTGELFFGEGSRLTVL.